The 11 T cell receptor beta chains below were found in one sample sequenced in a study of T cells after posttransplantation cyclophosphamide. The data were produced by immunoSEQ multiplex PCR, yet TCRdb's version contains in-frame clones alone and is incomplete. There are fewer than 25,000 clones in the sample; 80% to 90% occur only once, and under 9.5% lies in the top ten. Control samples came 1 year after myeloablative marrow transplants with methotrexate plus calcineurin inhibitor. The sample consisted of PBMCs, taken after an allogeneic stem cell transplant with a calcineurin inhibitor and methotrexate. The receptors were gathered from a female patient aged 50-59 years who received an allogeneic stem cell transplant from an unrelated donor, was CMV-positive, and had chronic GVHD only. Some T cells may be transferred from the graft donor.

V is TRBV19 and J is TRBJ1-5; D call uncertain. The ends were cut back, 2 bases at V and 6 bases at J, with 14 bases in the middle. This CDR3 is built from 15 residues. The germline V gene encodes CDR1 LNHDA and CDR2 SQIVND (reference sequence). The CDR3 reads CASSIIGPRGQPQHF. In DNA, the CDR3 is TGTGCCAGTAGTATAATTGGGCCCCGGGGTCAGCCCCAGCATTTT.

The CDR3 DNA reads TGTGCCAGCTCCGAATTCGGGGGACCTCTTCCCTACGAGCAGTACTTC. This translates into CASSEFGGPLPYEQYF. The V call is TRBV18, the J call TRBJ2-7, with D perhaps matching TRBD2 (6 bases). The germline gives CDR1 KGHSH, CDR2 LQKENI. The CDR3 contains 16 residues. Trimming removed 6 bases from V and 2 bases from J, with 20 bases in between.

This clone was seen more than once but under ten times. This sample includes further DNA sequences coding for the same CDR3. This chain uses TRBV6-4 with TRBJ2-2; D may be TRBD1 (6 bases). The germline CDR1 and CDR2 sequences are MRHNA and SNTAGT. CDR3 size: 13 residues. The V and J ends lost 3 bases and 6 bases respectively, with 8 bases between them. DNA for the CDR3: TGTGCCAGCAGTGAAACAGGGTCCGGGGAGCTGTTTTTT. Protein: CASSETGSGELFF.

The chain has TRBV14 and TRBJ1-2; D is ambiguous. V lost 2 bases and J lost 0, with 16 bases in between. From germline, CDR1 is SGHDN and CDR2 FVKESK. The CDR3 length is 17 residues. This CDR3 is CASSQKPLAVSNYGYTF. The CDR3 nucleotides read TGTGCCAGCAGCCAAAAACCCCTCGCAGTCTCTAACTATGGCTACACCTTC.

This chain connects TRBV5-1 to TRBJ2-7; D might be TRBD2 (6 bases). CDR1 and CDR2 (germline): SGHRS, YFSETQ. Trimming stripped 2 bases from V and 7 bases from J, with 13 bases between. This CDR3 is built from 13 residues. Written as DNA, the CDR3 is TGCGCCAGCAGCTTCATGGGAGGAGGGGAGCAGTACTTC. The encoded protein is CASSFMGGGEQYF. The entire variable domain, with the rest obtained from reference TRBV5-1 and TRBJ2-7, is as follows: KAGVTQTPRYLIKTRGQQVTLSCSPISGHRSVSWYQQTPGQGLQFLFEYFSETQRNKGNFPGRFSGRQFSNSRSEMNVSTLELGDSALYLCASSFMGGGEQYFGPGTRLTVT.

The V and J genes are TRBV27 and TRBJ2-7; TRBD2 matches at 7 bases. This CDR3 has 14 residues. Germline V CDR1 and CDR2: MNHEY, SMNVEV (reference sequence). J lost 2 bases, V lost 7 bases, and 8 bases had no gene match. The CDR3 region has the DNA TGTGCCAGCACGGTCAGCGGGAAGCCCTACGAGCAGTACTTC. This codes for CASTVSGKPYEQYF.

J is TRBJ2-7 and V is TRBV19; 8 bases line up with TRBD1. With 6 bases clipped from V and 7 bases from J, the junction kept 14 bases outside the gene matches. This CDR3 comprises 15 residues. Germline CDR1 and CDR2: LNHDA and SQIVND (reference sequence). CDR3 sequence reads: CASSRTGTGLVEQYF. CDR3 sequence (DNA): TGTGCCAGTAGCAGGACCGGGACAGGCCTCGTGGAGCAGTACTTC.

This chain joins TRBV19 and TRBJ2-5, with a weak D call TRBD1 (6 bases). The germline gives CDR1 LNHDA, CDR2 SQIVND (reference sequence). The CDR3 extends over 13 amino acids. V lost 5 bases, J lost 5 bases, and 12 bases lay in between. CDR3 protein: CASSYNRAETQYF. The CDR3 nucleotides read TGTGCCAGTAGTTATAACAGGGCCGAGACCCAGTACTTC.

The CDR3 is CSVEGLADAEQYF. The CDR3 DNA reads TGCAGCGTTGAGGGACTAGCGGACGCCGAGCAGTACTTC. The genes are TRBV29-1 and TRBJ2-7; 11 positions match TRBD2. There are 13 residues in the CDR3. The J segment lost 6 bases and the V segment lost 3 bases, leaving 4 bases of the junction unmatched. CDR1 SQVTM and CDR2 ANQGSEA come from the germline V gene.

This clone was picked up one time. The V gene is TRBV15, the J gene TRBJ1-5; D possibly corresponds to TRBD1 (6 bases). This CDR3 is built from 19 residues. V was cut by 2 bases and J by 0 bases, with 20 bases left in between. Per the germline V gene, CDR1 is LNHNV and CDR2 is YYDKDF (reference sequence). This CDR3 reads CATSRRPGNRVYSNQPQHF. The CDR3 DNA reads TGTGCCACCAGCAGACGACCGGGCAACAGGGTTTATAGCAATCAGCCCCAGCATTTT.

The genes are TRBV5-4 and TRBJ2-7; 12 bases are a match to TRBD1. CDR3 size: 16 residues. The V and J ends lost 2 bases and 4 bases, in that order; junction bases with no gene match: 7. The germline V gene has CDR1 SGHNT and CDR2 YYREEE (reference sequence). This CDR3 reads CASSFSGQGASYEQYF. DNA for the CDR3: TGTGCCAGCAGCTTCTCGGGACAGGGGGCGTCGTACGAGCAGTACTTC.